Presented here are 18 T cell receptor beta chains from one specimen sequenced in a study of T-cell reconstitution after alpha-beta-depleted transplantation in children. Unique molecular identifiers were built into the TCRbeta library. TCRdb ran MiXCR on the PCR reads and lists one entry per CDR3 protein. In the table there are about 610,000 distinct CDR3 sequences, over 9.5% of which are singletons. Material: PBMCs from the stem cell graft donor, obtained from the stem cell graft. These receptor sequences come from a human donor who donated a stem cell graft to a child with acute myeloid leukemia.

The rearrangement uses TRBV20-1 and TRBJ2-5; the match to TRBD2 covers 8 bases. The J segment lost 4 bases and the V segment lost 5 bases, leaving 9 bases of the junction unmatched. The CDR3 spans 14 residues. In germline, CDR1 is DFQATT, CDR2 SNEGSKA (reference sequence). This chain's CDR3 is CSAFLPAGVETQYF. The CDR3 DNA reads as TGCAGTGCTTTCCTCCCAGCGGGAGTAGAGACCCAGTACTTC.

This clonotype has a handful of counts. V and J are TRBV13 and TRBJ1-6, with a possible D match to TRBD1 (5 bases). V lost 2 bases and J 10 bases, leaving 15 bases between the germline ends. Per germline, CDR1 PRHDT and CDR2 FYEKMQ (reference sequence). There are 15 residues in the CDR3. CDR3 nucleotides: TGTGCCAGCAGCTTATTAGGAGGGGAGCAATCACCCCTCCACTTT. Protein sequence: CASSLLGGEQSPLHF. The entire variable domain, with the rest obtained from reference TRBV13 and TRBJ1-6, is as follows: AAGVIQSPRHLIKEKRETATLKCYPIPRHDTVYWYQQGPGQDPQFLISFYEKMQSDKGSIPDRFSAQQFSDYHSELNMSSLELGDSALYFCASSLLGGEQSPLHFGNGTRLTVT.

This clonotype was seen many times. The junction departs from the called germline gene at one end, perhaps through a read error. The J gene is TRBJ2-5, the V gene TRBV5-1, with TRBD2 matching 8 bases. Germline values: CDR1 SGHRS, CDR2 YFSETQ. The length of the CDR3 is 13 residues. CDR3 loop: CASSLAGKETQYF. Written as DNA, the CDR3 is TGTGCCAGCAGTCTAGCGGGTAAAGAGACCCAGTACTTC.

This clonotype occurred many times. The CDR3 loop reads CASSFAVGSSYEQYF. Written as DNA, the CDR3 is TGTGCCAGCAGCTTCGCCGTGGGTAGCTCCTACGAGCAGTACTTC. The chain carries TRBV11-2 and TRBJ2-7; D is ambiguous. Looked up from germline, CDR1 is SGHAT and CDR2 is FQNNGV. The CDR3 is 15 residues long. Trimming removed 3 bases at V and 0 bases at J, with 12 bases between.

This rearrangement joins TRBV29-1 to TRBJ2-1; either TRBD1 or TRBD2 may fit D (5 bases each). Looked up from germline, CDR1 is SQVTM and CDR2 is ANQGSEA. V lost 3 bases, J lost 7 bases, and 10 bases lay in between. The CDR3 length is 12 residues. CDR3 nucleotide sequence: TGCAGCGTTGATGGGACCCCTAATGAGCAGTTCTTC. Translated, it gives CSVDGTPNEQFF.

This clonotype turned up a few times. The CDR3 is CASSDRRSSYNSPLHF. DNA of the CDR3: TGTGCCAGCAGTGACAGGCGAAGCTCCTATAATTCACCCCTCCACTTT. The chain employs TRBV6-1 and TRBJ1-6; D uncertain. The CDR3 covers 16 residues. The V end was cut by 3 bases, the J end by 0 bases, with 9 bases between. Germline values: CDR1 MNHNS, CDR2 SASEGT.

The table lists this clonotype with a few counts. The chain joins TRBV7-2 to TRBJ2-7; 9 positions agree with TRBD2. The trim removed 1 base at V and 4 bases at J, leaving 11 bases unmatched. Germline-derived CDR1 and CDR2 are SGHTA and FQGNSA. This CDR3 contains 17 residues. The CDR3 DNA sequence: TGTGCCAGCAGCTTAGGTAGTAGCGGGAGAGGTGGTTACGAGCAGTACTTC. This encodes CASSLGSSGRGGYEQYF.

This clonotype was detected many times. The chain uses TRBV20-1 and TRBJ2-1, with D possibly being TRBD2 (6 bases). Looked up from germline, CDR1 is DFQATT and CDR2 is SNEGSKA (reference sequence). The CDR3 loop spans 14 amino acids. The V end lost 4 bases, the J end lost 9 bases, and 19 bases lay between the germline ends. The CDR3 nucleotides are TGCAGTGCTATGGGTAGCGGAGCTTACGGTGAGCAGTTCTTC. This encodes CSAMGSGAYGEQFF.

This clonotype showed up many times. Here the CDR3 DNA reads TGTGCCACCAGTGATCTTGGGACTAGCGGGACTTCCTACAATGAGCAGTTCTTC. Amino acids: CATSDLGTSGTSYNEQFF. The chain couples TRBV24-1 to TRBJ2-1; TRBD2 matches at 13 bases. This CDR3 has 18 amino acids. V gave up 3 bases and J gave up 1 base; unmatched junction bases: 5. Per germline, CDR1 KGHDR and CDR2 SFDVKD.

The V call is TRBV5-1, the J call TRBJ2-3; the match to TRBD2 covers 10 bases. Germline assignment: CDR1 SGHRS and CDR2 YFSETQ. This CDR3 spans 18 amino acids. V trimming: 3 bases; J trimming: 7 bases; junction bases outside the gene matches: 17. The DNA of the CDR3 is TGCGCCAGCAGCTCCCAGACTTCACTAGCGGGACCCCCCTATACGCAGTATTTT. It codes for CASSSQTSLAGPPYTQYF.

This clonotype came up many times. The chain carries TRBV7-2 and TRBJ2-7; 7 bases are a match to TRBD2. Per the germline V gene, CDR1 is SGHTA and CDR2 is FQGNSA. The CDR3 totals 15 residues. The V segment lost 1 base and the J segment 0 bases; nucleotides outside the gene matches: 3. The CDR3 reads CASSLDPSGSYEQYF. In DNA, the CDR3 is TGTGCCAGCAGCTTAGACCCTAGCGGCTCCTACGAGCAGTACTTC.

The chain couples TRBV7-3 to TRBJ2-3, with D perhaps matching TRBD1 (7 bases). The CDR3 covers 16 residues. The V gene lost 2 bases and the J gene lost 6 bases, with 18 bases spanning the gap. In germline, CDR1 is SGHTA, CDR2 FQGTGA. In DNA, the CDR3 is TGTGCCAGCAGCTTAGGTGCGGGACAGTCGATCGATACGCAGTATTTT. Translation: CASSLGAGQSIDTQYF. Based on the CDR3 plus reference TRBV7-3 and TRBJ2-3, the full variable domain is GAGVSQTPSNKVTEKGKYVELRCDPISGHTALYWYRQSLGQGPEFLIYFQGTGAADDSGLPNDRFFAVRPEGSVSTLKIQRTERGDSAVYLCASSLGAGQSIDTQYFGPGTRLTVL.

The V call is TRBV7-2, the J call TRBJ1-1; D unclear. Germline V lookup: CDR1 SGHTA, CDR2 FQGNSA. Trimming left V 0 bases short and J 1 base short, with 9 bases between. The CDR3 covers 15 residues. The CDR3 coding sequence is TGTGCCAGCAGCTTAGCAGGGATATGGAACACTGAAGCTTTCTTT. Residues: CASSLAGIWNTEAFF.

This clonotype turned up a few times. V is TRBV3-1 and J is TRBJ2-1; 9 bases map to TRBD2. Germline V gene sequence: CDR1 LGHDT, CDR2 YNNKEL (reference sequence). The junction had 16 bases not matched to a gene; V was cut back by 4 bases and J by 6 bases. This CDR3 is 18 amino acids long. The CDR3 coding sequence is TGTGCCAGCAGCCGGGGGACCTCCGGGACTAGCTCCCGCAATGAGCAGTTCTTC. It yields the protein CASSRGTSGTSSRNEQFF.

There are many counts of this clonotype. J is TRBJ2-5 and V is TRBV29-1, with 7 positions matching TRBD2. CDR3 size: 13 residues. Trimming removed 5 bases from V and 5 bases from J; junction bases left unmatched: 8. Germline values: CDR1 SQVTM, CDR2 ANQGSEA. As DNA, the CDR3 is TGCAGCGTTCACGGCCGGGGGGAGGAGACCCAGTACTTC. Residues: CSVHGRGEETQYF. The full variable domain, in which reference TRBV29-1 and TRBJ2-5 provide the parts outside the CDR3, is SAVISQKPSRDICQRGTSLTIQCQVDSQVTMMFWYRQQPGQSLTLIATANQGSEATYESGFVIDKFPISRPNLTFSTLTVSNMSPEDSSIYLCSVHGRGEETQYFGPGTRLLVL.

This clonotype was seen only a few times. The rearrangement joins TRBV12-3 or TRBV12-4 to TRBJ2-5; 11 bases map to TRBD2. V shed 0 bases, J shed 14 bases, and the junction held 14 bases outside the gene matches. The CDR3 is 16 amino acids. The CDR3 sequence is CASSLAGQGPGLAAYF. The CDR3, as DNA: TGTGCCAGCAGTTTAGCGGGACAGGGACCGGGACTAGCGGCTTACTTC.

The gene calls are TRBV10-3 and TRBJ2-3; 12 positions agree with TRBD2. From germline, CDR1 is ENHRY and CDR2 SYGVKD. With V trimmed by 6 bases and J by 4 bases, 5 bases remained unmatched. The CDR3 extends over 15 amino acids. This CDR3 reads CAIRPGLAGSDTQYF. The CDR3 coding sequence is TGTGCCATCAGGCCCGGACTAGCGGGGTCAGATACGCAGTATTTT.

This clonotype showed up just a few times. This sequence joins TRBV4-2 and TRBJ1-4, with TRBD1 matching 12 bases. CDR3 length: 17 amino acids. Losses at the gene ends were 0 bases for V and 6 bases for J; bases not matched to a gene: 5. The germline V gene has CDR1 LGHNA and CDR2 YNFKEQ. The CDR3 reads CASSQEGQGASDEKLFF. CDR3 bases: TGTGCCAGCAGCCAAGAGGGACAGGGGGCTTCTGATGAAAAACTGTTTTTT.